This is a list of T cell receptor beta chains from one sample in a study of blood T cells in healthy people across ages. TCRdb processed the 5' RACE reads anew with MiXCR; each CDR3 protein has one entry. This table holds more than 650,000 distinct CDR3 sequences, about 20% found once. Sequenced material: blood. The receptors here all came from a man aged 65-85 years in good health. Both conserved end residues are part of each CDR3. A D gene is named only where the DNA matches it firmly. Not every row has a clone size; where given, it reads once, few, many or a size class.

d_call,v_call,j_call,clone_size,cdr3_length,cdr3_aa,cdr3_nt
.,TRBV12-3/TRBV12-4,TRBJ2-3,few,15,CASSSPGLKRGTQYF,TGTGCCAGCAGTTCCCCGGGACTCAAAAGGGGTACGCAGTATTTT
TRBD1,TRBV7-2,TRBJ1-1,.,13,CASSGQGYTEAFF,TGTGCCAGCAGCGGACAGGGGTACACTGAAGCTTTCTTT
.,TRBV12-3/TRBV12-4,TRBJ2-6,few,17,CASSLAGTLSGANVLTF,TGTGCCAGCAGTTTAGCTGGGACTCTCTCTGGGGCCAACGTCCTGACTTTC
.,TRBV6-5,TRBJ2-2,few,13,CASSQGSTGELFF,TGTGCCAGCAGCCAGGGATCCACCGGGGAGCTGTTTTTT
.,TRBV18,TRBJ2-1,few,15,CASSPLPSSYNEQFF,TGTGCCAGCTCCCCTTTGCCCAGCTCCTACAATGAGCAGTTCTTC
TRBD2,TRBV12-3/TRBV12-4,TRBJ2-1,few,15,CASSFFLAGYNEQFF,TGTGCCAGCAGTTTCTTTCTAGCGGGGTACAATGAGCAGTTCTTC
TRBD2,TRBV10-3,TRBJ2-3,.,18,CAISTPGLAGFGTDTQYF,TGTGCCATCAGTACACCGGGACTAGCGGGATTTGGCACAGATACGCAGTATTTT
TRBD2,TRBV20-1,TRBJ2-1,few,12,CSAGREGDEQFF,TGCAGTGCCGGGCGGGAGGGCGATGAGCAGTTCTTC
.,TRBV15,TRBJ2-5,few,14,CATSAGTSGETQYF,TGTGCCACCAGCGCAGGGACCTCTGGGGAGACCCAGTACTTC
TRBD2,TRBV12-3/TRBV12-4,TRBJ2-1,few,15,CASSFGLAAGGEQFF,TGCGCCAGCAGTTTCGGACTAGCGGCCGGAGGTGAGCAGTTCTTC
.,TRBV18,TRBJ2-6,few,15,CASSPQWSGANVLTF,TGTGCCAGCTCACCACAGTGGTCCGGGGCCAACGTCCTGACTTTC
.,TRBV7-9,TRBJ1-4,few,15,CASSSKGGTNEKLFF,TGTGCCAGCAGCTCCAAGGGGGGTACTAATGAAAAACTGTTTTTT
TRBD2,TRBV20-1,TRBJ2-5,many,13,CSARSGGYETQYF,TGCAGTGCTAGATCGGGGGGGTACGAGACCCAGTACTTC
TRBD1,TRBV6-1,TRBJ1-2,.,15,CASTQGDRANYGYTF,TGTGCCAGCACCCAAGGGGACAGGGCGAACTATGGCTACACCTTC
.,TRBV12-3/TRBV12-4,TRBJ2-1,.,14,CVSSRGAENNEQFF,TGTGTCAGCAGCCGAGGGGCGGAAAACAATGAGCAGTTCTTC
.,TRBV20-1,TRBJ1-3,.,11,CSAFSGNTIYF,TGCAGTGCCTTCTCTGGAAACACCATATATTTT
TRBD1,TRBV12-3/TRBV12-4,TRBJ2-1,few,17,CATRRTGVSPRNNEQFF,TGTGCCACCCGGAGGACAGGAGTTAGCCCAAGAAACAATGAGCAGTTCTTC
.,TRBV12-3/TRBV12-4,TRBJ2-1,.,15,CASSPGTSLYNEQFF,TGTGCCAGCAGTCCCGGGACGTCCTTGTACAATGAGCAGTTCTTC
.,TRBV5-1,TRBJ2-3,few,16,CASSPPRDLQTDTQYF,TGCGCCAGCAGCCCCCCCCGGGACTTACAGACAGATACGCAGTATTTT
.,TRBV20-1,TRBJ1-3,few,16,CSATGEGGNSGNTIYF,TGCAGTGCCACCGGGGAGGGGGGAAACTCTGGAAACACCATATATTTT
TRBD1,TRBV5-5,TRBJ2-5,few,17,CASSPGQGAIFAETQYF,TGTGCCAGCAGCCCGGGACAGGGGGCGATATTTGCAGAGACCCAGTACTTC
TRBD1,TRBV6-5,TRBJ2-5,many,13,CASSKGGVETQYF,TGTGCCAGCAGCAAAGGGGGCGTGGAGACCCAGTACTTC